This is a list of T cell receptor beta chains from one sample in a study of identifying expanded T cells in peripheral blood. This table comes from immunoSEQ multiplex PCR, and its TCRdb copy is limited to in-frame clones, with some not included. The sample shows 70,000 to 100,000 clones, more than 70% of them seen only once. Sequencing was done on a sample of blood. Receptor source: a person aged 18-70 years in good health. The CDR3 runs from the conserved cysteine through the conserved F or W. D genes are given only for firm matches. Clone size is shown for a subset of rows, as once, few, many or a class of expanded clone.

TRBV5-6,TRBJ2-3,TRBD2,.,CASSLELAGVSTDTQYF,TGTGCCAGCAGCTTGGAGCTAGCGGGGGTGAGCACAGATACGCAGTATTTT
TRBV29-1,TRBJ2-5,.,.,CSVIQGPQETQYF,TGCAGCGTGATACAGGGCCCGCAAGAGACCCAGTACTTC
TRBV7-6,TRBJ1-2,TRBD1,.,CASSWGQGAYGYTF,TGTGCCAGCAGCTGGGGACAGGGAGCATATGGCTACACCTTC
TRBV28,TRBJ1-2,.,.,CASRWGGGLYGYTF,TGTGCCAGCAGGTGGGGGGGCGGACTCTATGGCTACACCTTC
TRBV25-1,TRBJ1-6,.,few,CASSDSVYSPLHF,TGTGCCAGCAGTGACAGCGTTTATTCACCCCTCCACTTT
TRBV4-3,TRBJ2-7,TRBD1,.,CASSQSPGGAYEQYF,TGCGCCAGCAGCCAATCCCCAGGGGGTGCGTACGAGCAGTACTTC
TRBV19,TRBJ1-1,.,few,CASSTRGRGTNTEAFF,TGTGCCAGTAGTACCCGAGGGCGGGGGACGAACACTGAAGCTTTCTTT
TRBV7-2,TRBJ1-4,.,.,CASSPGPRGGNEKLFF,TGTGCCAGCAGCCCAGGCCCTAGGGGAGGTAATGAAAAACTGTTTTTT
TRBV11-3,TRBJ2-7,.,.,CASSFGLTYEQYF,TGTGCCAGCAGCTTCGGTCTCACCTACGAGCAGTACTTC
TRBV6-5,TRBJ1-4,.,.,CASSPRTALNEKLFF,TGTGCCAGCAGCCCCCGGACAGCTCTTAATGAAAAACTGTTTTTT
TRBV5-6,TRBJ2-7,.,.,CASSTGLGTYEQYF,TGTGCCAGCAGCACGGGACTGGGAACCTACGAGCAGTACTTC
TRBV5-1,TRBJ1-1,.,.,CASSPITYTEAFF,TGCGCCAGCAGCCCAATCACGTACACTGAAGCTTTCTTT
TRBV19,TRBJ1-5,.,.,CASKLGFDYQPQHF,TGTGCCAGTAAATTGGGGTTCGATTACCAGCCCCAGCATTTT
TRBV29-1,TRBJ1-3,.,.,CSAYMSSGNTIYF,TGCAGCGCCTACATGTCCTCTGGAAACACCATATATTTT
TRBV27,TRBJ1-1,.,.,CASSSYLGTFHTEAFF,TGTGCCAGCAGTTCCTACCTCGGGACCTTTCACACTGAAGCTTTCTTT
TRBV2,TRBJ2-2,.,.,CARQVRGTGELFF,TGTGCCAGACAAGTACGGGGGACCGGGGAGCTGTTTTTT
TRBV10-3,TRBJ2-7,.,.,CAISESIIRDNAYEQYF,TGTGCCATCAGTGAGTCCATAATCCGGGACAATGCCTACGAGCAGTACTTC
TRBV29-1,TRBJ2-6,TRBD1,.,CSVGNRGRFGANVLTF,TGCAGCGTAGGAAACAGGGGGAGGTTTGGGGCCAACGTCCTGACTTTC
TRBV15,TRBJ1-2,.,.,CATSRVGTSNYGYTF,TGTGCCACCAGCAGAGTGGGCACCTCCAACTATGGCTACACCTTC
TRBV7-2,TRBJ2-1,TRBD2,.,CASSFGTRWNEQFF,TGTGCCAGCAGCTTTGGGACTAGGTGGAATGAGCAGTTCTTC
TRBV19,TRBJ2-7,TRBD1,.,CASRTGTGTYEQYF,TGTGCCAGTAGAACCGGGACAGGTACCTACGAGCAGTACTTC
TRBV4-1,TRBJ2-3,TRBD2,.,CASSQDRTSGGVRDTQYF,TGCGCCAGCAGCCAAGATCGAACTAGCGGGGGGGTGAGAGATACGCAGTATTTT
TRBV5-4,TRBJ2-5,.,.,CASSLDRQETQYF,TGTGCCAGCAGCTTGGACAGACAAGAGACCCAGTACTTC
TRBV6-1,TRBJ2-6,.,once,CASSGGGAGANVLTF,TGTGCCAGCAGTGGGGGAGGAGCTGGGGCCAACGTCCTGACTTTC
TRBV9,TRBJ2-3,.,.,CASSVRGGRADTQYF,TGTGCCAGCAGCGTTCGCGGGGGCAGGGCGGATACGCAGTATTTT
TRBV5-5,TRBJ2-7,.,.,CASSPGTHSYEQYF,TGTGCCAGCAGCCCCGGGACACACTCCTACGAGCAGTACTTC
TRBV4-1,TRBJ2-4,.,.,CASSHDKNIQYF,TGCGCCAGCAGCCACGACAAAAACATTCAGTACTTC
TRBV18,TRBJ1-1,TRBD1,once,CASSPLTGLDTEAFF,TGTGCCAGCTCACCCCTGACAGGGTTGGACACTGAAGCTTTCTTT
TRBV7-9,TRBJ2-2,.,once,CASSSRGALTGELFF,TGTGCCAGCAGCTCCCGGGGGGCACTCACCGGGGAGCTGTTTTTT
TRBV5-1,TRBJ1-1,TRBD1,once,CASSLDRGTEAFF,TGCGCCAGCAGCTTGGACAGGGGCACTGAAGCTTTCTTT
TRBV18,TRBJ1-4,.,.,CASSPPGAQNEKLFF,TGTGCCAGCTCACCCCCGGGGGCCCAAAATGAAAAACTGTTTTTT
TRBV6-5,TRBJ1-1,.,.,CASSQTGYTEAFF,TGTGCCAGCAGTCAAACAGGGTACACTGAAGCTTTCTTT
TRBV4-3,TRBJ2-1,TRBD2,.,CATSRLAGGYNEQFF,TGCGCCACTTCAAGACTAGCGGGGGGTTACAATGAGCAGTTCTTC
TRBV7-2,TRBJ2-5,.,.,CASSLGVRSGTQYF,TGTGCCAGCAGCTTGGGGGTGCGGTCGGGGACCCAGTACTTC
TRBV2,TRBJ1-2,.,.,CASSYEGQGIYGYTF,TGTGCCAGCAGTTATGAGGGTCAGGGGATCTATGGCTACACCTTC
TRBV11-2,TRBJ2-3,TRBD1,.,CASTHPQGATYTDTQYF,TGTGCCAGCACCCATCCCCAGGGGGCAACTTACACAGATACGCAGTATTTT
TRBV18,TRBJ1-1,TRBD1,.,CASSPVRGQGNTEAFF,TGTGCCAGCTCACCGGTTAGGGGACAGGGGAACACTGAAGCTTTCTTT
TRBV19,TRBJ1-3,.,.,CASSAGDTIYF,TGTGCCAGTAGTGCCGGAGACACCATATATTTT
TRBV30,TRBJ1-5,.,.,CAWSKNSNQPRHF,TGTGCCTGGAGTAAGAATAGCAATCAGCCCCGGCATTTT
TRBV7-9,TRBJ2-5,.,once,CASSFSENLRETQYF,TGTGCCAGCAGCTTTAGTGAAAACCTTAGGGAGACCCAGTACTTC
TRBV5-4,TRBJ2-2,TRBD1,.,CASSRSGTGFTGELFF,TGTGCCAGCAGCCGATCCGGGACAGGCTTCACCGGGGAGCTGTTTTTT
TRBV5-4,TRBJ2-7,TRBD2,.,CASSLDGLAVKQYF,TGTGCCAGCAGCTTAGACGGACTAGCGGTAAAGCAGTACTTC
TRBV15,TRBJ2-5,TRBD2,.,CATSAGTSGKETQYF,TGTGCCACCAGTGCGGGGACTAGCGGGAAAGAGACCCAGTACTTC
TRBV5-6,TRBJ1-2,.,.,CASSSGATDYYGYTF,TGTGCCAGCAGCTCGGGGGCGACAGATTATTATGGCTACACCTTC
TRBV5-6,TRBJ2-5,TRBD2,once,CASTPLLAGGVKETQYF,TGTGCCAGCACCCCATTACTAGCGGGGGGCGTCAAAGAGACCCAGTACTTC
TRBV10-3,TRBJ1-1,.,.,CAISPRTVEENTEAFF,TGTGCCATCAGTCCTAGGACTGTTGAGGAGAACACTGAAGCTTTCTTT
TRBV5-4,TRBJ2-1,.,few,CASSLLADEQFF,TGTGCCAGCAGCCTTCTAGCCGATGAGCAGTTCTTC
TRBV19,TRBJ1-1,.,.,CASSIVVQNTEAFF,TGTGCCAGTAGTATAGTCGTCCAGAACACTGAAGCTTTCTTT
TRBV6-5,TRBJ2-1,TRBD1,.,CASSISGQLNEQFF,TGTGCCAGCAGCATTTCGGGACAGCTCAATGAGCAGTTCTTC
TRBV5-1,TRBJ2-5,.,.,CASSFAGAGETQYF,TGCGCCAGCAGCTTTGCAGGGGCGGGGGAGACCCAGTACTTC
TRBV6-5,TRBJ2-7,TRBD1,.,CASSLTGAKSYEQYF,TGTGCCAGCAGTCTTACAGGGGCTAAATCCTACGAGCAGTACTTC
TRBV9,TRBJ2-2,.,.,CASSVQRLWTNTGELFF,TGTGCCAGCAGCGTACAGCGCTTGTGGACGAACACCGGGGAGCTGTTTTTT
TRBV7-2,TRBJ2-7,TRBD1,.,CASSPQPQGTSYEQYF,TGTGCCAGCAGCCCCCAACCACAGGGGACCTCCTACGAGCAGTACTTC
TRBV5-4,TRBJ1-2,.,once,CASSQGKSGNYGYTF,TGTGCCAGCAGCCAAGGGAAGTCGGGAAACTATGGCTACACCTTC
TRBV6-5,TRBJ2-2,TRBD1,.,CASRPPGQGARELFF,TGTGCCAGCAGACCCCCGGGACAGGGGGCGAGGGAGCTGTTTTTT